This T cell receptor (beta chain) was profiled in a study of blood T cell repertoires in COVID-19. Study as a whole: Both acute and convalescent COVID-19 samples were obtained from the United States, Italy and Spain.

J gave up 5 bases and V 3 bases, and 10 bases lay outside the gene matches. This CDR3 is 16 amino acids long. The germline V gene encodes CDR1 SGDLS and CDR2 YYNGEE. Produced via immunoSEQ multiplex PCR; TCRdb's table is partial and in-frame only. The data hold tens of thousands of clones, with about 88% observed a single time. The receptor was isolated from a woman aged 80 or over with active COVID-19. Sequencing input: peripheral blood. The V gene is TRBV9, the J gene TRBJ2-7; 11 bases fit TRBD2. CDR3 loop: CASSAFWLAGGDEQYF. In DNA, the CDR3 is TGTGCCAGCAGCGCATTCTGGCTAGCGGGAGGCGACGAGCAGTACTTC.